The 28 T cell receptor beta chains reported below all come from one sample, sequenced in a study of blood T cell repertoires in COVID-19. The assay was immunoSEQ multiplex PCR, and TCRdb's table has in-frame clones only and misses some. The sample contains roughly 80,000 clones, about 80% of which appear only once. The sample taken for sequencing was peripheral blood. All receptors derive from a human donor in a cohort sampled during active COVID-19.

The chain employs TRBV5-1 and TRBJ2-5, with TRBD2 as a possible D gene (5 bases). The V end lost 0 bases, the J end lost 3 bases, and 9 bases lay between the germline ends. Germline-derived CDR1 and CDR2 are SGHRS and YFSETQ. CDR3 length equals 14 residues. The CDR3 nucleotides are TGCGCCAGCAGCTTGGCGGGGTTGGAAGAGACCCAGTACTTC. It specifies CASSLAGLEETQYF.

The chain couples TRBV7-9 to TRBJ1-2; no clear D gene. CDR1 and CDR2 (germline): SEHNR, FQNEAQ (reference sequence). There are 16 residues in the CDR3. V dropped 4 bases and J dropped 5 bases, with 20 bases sitting between them. CDR3 residues: CASSSRSARYLYGYTF. CDR3 nucleotides: TGTGCCAGCAGCTCCCGCAGTGCCCGTTACCTGTATGGCTACACCTTC.

This clone was observed a few times. V and J are TRBV4-1 and TRBJ2-7; no firm D call. V was shortened by 4 bases and J by 3 bases, with 10 bases between the two germline ends. The CDR3 spans 13 residues. The germline V gene has CDR1 MGHRA and CDR2 YSYEKL. The CDR3 sequence is CASSLEVIYEQYF. The CDR3 DNA sequence: TGCGCCAGCAGCCTTGAGGTAATCTACGAGCAGTACTTC.

The rearrangement uses TRBV11-3 and TRBJ2-5, with 12 bases identical to TRBD2. Germline CDR1 is SGHNT and CDR2 is YENEEA. Trimming cost V 1 base and J 5 bases; bases outside gene matches: 11. The CDR3 totals 18 residues. The CDR3 DNA is TGTGCCAGCAGCTTAGGACTAGCGGGGGCGCTCGGGGCGGAGACCCAGTACTTC. It encodes CASSLGLAGALGAETQYF. The whole variable domain, filled in from reference TRBV11-3 and TRBJ2-5, reads EAGVVQSPRYKIIEKKQPVAFWCNPISGHNTLYWYLQNLGQGPELLIRYENEEAVDDSQLPKDRFSAERLKGVDSTLKIQPAELGDSAVYLCASSLGLAGALGAETQYFGPGTRLLVL.

This chain joins TRBV2 and TRBJ2-5; 7 bases line up with TRBD1. The CDR3 has 13 amino acids. Germline values: CDR1 SNHLY, CDR2 FYNNEI. Trimming cost V 6 bases and J 5 bases; bases outside gene matches: 6. The CDR3 nucleotides read TGTGCCAGCAGACAGGGGCCCGCCGAGACCCAGTACTTC. Protein sequence: CASRQGPAETQYF.

The chain is built from TRBV19 and TRBJ2-7; TRBD1 agrees at 7 bases. The V gene's germline CDR1 is LNHDA and CDR2 SQIVND (reference sequence). Trimming removed 5 bases from V and 4 bases from J; junction bases left unmatched: 5. The CDR3 sequence is 13 residues long. The CDR3 DNA is TGTGCCAGTAGTGAGACAGGGCGGTACGAGCAGTACTTC. The encoded protein is CASSETGRYEQYF.

The count of this clone is one. The V gene is TRBV2, the J gene TRBJ2-3, with TRBD2 as a possible D gene (6 bases). Trimming took 3 bases from V and 2 from J, leaving 12 bases between them. The CDR3 is made up of 15 amino acids. CDR1 and CDR2 (germline): SNHLY, FYNNEI. The CDR3 DNA reads as TGTGCCAGCAGTGACCCGGGCGGGGTCACAGATACGCAGTATTTT. Amino acid sequence: CASSDPGGVTDTQYF.

The genes are TRBV3-1 (or the pseudogene TRBV3-2) and TRBJ2-7, with a tentative D call TRBD2 (6 bases). The CDR3 runs to 15 residues. Looked up from germline, CDR1 is LGHDT and CDR2 is YNNKEL (reference sequence). Trimming took 3 bases from V and 3 from J, leaving 15 bases between them. The chain's CDR3 is CASSQTAGGNYEQYF. In DNA, the CDR3 is TGTGCCAGCAGCCAGACGGCGGGCGGGAACTACGAGCAGTACTTC.

This chain joins TRBV15 and TRBJ1-5; D is unclear. Germline CDR1 LNHNV, CDR2 YYDKDF (reference sequence). The CDR3 spans 17 residues. Trimming left V 0 bases short and J 1 base short, with 13 bases between. The CDR3 DNA reads as TGTGCCACCAGCAGAGAAAGGAGGACGGAGAGCAATCAGCCCCAGCATTTT. It codes for CATSRERRTESNQPQHF. The whole variable domain, remainder taken from reference TRBV15 and TRBJ1-5, is DAMVIQNPRYQVTQFGKPVTLSCSQTLNHNVMYWYQQKSSQAPKLLFHYYDKDFNNEADTPDNFQSRRPNTSFCFLDIRSPGLGDTAMYLCATSRERRTESNQPQHFGDGTRLSIL.

The chain joins TRBV11-3 to TRBJ2-1; 8 nucleotides align to TRBD1. The CDR3 spans 12 residues. With V trimmed by 6 bases and J by 10 bases, 5 bases remained unmatched. Germline CDR1 and CDR2: SGHNT and YENEEA. The CDR3 is CASRQGAGEQFF. The CDR3 DNA follows: TGTGCCAGCAGGCAGGGGGCGGGGGAGCAGTTCTTC.

The chain joins TRBV10-3 to TRBJ2-5, with 8 positions matching TRBD2. The CDR3 consists of 12 residues. V was clipped by 10 bases and J by 4 bases; unmatched bases: 5. CDR1 ENHRY and CDR2 SYGVKD come from the germline V gene. The CDR3 loop is CATRAGGETQYF. The CDR3 DNA reads TGTGCCACCAGGGCGGGGGGAGAGACCCAGTACTTC.

The rearrangement joins TRBV4-2 to TRBJ1-2; 9 positions match TRBD1. The germline gives CDR1 LGHNA, CDR2 YNFKEQ. The CDR3 length is 16 residues. V dropped 2 bases and J dropped 3; count of bases not matched to a gene: 7. CDR3 sequence (DNA): TGTGCCAGCAGCCAACTGGGACAGGGAAGTGACTATGGCTACACCTTC. It is translated as CASSQLGQGSDYGYTF.

This sequence joins TRBV5-1 and TRBJ1-1, with 7 bases that match TRBD1. In germline, CDR1 is SGHRS, CDR2 YFSETQ. The CDR3 loop spans 14 amino acids. The V gene end was trimmed by 1 base and the J gene end by 10 bases; junction bases not matched to a gene: 10. The CDR3 nucleotides are TGCGCCAGCAGCTTGTCGGGACAGACTCTTGGAGCTTTCTTT. Protein product: CASSLSGQTLGAFF.

The V gene is TRBV15, the J gene TRBJ2-3; a weak D match, TRBD2 (7 bases). Trimming pared 5 bases from V and 0 bases from J, leaving 18 bases between. Germline CDR1 LNHNV, CDR2 YYDKDF (reference sequence). This CDR3 is built from 17 residues. The CDR3 here is CATSSAMGGASTDTQYF. The CDR3 DNA is TGTGCCACCAGCTCAGCAATGGGGGGGGCCAGCACAGATACGCAGTATTTT.

This chain uses TRBV21-1 with TRBJ2-7; the table names TRBD2, a call not compared with the DNA. TRBV21-1 corresponds to a pseudogene. This CDR3 is 19 amino acids long. The CDR3 here is CASSSPLPLEGPKLDEQYF. The DNA for the CDR3 is TGTGCCAGCAGCTCACCGCTCCCTTTGGAGGGACCCAAGCTAGACGAGCAGTACTTC.

The chain links TRBV2 to TRBJ1-1; tentatively, D is TRBD1 (5 bases). Trimming stripped 3 bases from V and 7 bases from J, with 15 bases between. The CDR3 length is 14 residues. The V gene's germline CDR1 is SNHLY and CDR2 FYNNEI. CDR3 nucleotide sequence: TGTGCCAGCAGTGAGATAAGGGTTCAGGGTGAAGCTTTCTTT. It is translated as CASSEIRVQGEAFF.

This rearrangement joins TRBV25-1 to TRBJ2-4, with 9 bases lining up with TRBD1. V was clipped by 5 bases and J by 7 bases; unmatched bases: 9. There are 15 residues in the CDR3. Germline V gene sequence: CDR1 MGHDK, CDR2 SYGVNS. This CDR3 is CASSQPGQGWNIQYF. DNA for the CDR3: TGTGCCAGCAGTCAGCCCGGACAGGGGTGGAACATTCAGTACTTC.

This clone was seen more than once but under ten times. This chain joins TRBV5-5 and TRBJ2-6; maybe TRBD1 (5 bases). Trimming cost V 6 bases and J 0 bases, with 16 bases left between them. This CDR3 comprises 17 residues. Germline CDR1 reads SGHKS; CDR2 reads YYEKEE (reference sequence). CDR3 sequence (DNA): TGTGCCAGCACCATGGGGCCGGTGACCTCTGGGGCCAACGTCCTGACTTTC. As protein: CASTMGPVTSGANVLTF.

The genes are TRBV2 and TRBJ1-5, with 8 bases matching TRBD1. Germline CDR1 SNHLY, CDR2 FYNNEI. With 4 bases clipped from V and 7 bases from J, the junction kept 6 bases outside the gene matches. The CDR3 sequence is 14 residues long. As DNA, the CDR3 is TGTGCCAGCAGTGGAGGACAGGGTTTCCAGCCCCAGCATTTT. Translating it yields CASSGGQGFQPQHF. The whole variable domain, filled in from reference TRBV2 and TRBJ1-5, reads EPEVTQTPSHQVTQMGQEVILRCVPISNHLYFYWYRQILGQKVEFLVSFYNNEISEKSEIFDDQFSVERPDGSNFTLKIRSTKLEDSAMYFCASSGGQGFQPQHFGDGTRLSIL.

V is TRBV2 and J is TRBJ2-7; 8 positions match TRBD2. This CDR3 region has 14 residues. J lost 3 bases, V lost 6 bases, and 7 bases had no gene match. Germline V gives CDR1 SNHLY, CDR2 FYNNEI. The CDR3 coding sequence is TGTGCCAGCAGGGCCCGGGGGGGCTACTACGAGCAGTACTTC. Its translation: CASRARGGYYEQYF.

This clone was detected once. The chain is built from TRBV28 and TRBJ2-1, with 9 bases matching TRBD2. The CDR3 runs 15 residues. In germline, CDR1 is MDHEN, CDR2 SYDVKM. V shed 6 bases and J 4 bases; nucleotides not matched to a gene: 7. This CDR3 is CASSFLAGGYNEQFF. The CDR3 DNA sequence: TGTGCCAGCAGCTTCCTCGCGGGGGGGTACAATGAGCAGTTCTTC.

This sequence joins TRBV5-6 and TRBJ1-1; 7 positions agree with TRBD1. V dropped 4 bases and J dropped 4; count of bases not matched to a gene: 7. Germline V lookup: CDR1 SGHDT, CDR2 YYEEEE. The CDR3 extends over 14 amino acids. The DNA of the CDR3 is TGTGCCAGCAGCGATACACAGGGGTTCACTGAAGCTTTCTTT. Translated, it gives CASSDTQGFTEAFF.

The gene calls are TRBV5-3 and TRBJ1-5, with TRBD1 as a possible D gene (6 bases). TRBV5-3 belongs to the ORF category, with a function that is uncertain. The CDR3 length is 19 residues. With 2 bases removed from V and 1 base from J, the gap between germline ends came to 22 bases. The DNA for the CDR3 is TGTGCCAGAAGCTTACCAGGGGTGGATTATATAAAAAGCAATCAGCCCCAGCATTTT. Its protein is CARSLPGVDYIKSNQPQHF.

This clone showed up just once. The chain links TRBV6-5 to TRBJ2-1; a weak D match, TRBD1 (6 bases). V lost 6 bases and J 0 bases, leaving 9 bases between the germline ends. This CDR3 has 14 amino acids. Germline values: CDR1 MNHEY, CDR2 SVGAGI. The DNA of the CDR3 is TGTGCCAGCAGAGACAGGAGCTCCTACAATGAGCAGTTCTTC. This sequence encodes CASRDRSSYNEQFF.

V is TRBV7-9 and J is TRBJ1-1; no definite D call. The CDR3 runs to 13 residues. Germline V CDR1 and CDR2: SEHNR, FQNEAQ (reference sequence). V was trimmed by 1 base and J by 6 bases, leaving 9 bases between them. The CDR3 DNA reads as TGTGCCAGCAGCTTAGGACAAGGCGCTGAAGCTTTCTTT. It yields the protein CASSLGQGAEAFF.

The chain carries TRBV28 and TRBJ1-1; 10 bases match TRBD1. The CDR3 runs to 15 residues. CDR1 is MDHEN and CDR2 is SYDVKM in the germline V gene. With 5 bases clipped from V and 4 bases from J, the junction kept 7 bases outside the gene matches. CDR3 sequence (DNA): TGTGCCAGCAGTCTGGGACAGGGGAGAGTCACTGAAGCTTTCTTT. It is translated as CASSLGQGRVTEAFF.

The CDR3 loop reads CASSQDRNSNTGELFF. CDR3 nucleotides: TGCGCCAGCAGCCAAGATAGAAACAGCAACACCGGGGAGCTGTTTTTT. The J gene is TRBJ2-2, the V gene TRBV4-1; D ambiguous. Between the trimmed V and J ends, which lost 0 bases and 2 bases, there was a span of 10 bases. This CDR3 is 16 amino acids long. Germline CDR1 and CDR2: MGHRA and YSYEKL.

The genes are TRBV13 and TRBJ2-7; 7 nucleotides line up with TRBD2. The V gene's germline CDR1 is PRHDT and CDR2 FYEKMQ (reference sequence). V was pared by 5 bases and J by 3 bases, with 7 bases of the junction left unmatched. This CDR3 comprises 14 residues. The DNA for the CDR3 is TGTGCCAGCAGCCGAACCCGGGGGGTCTACGAGCAGTACTTC. Protein sequence: CASSRTRGVYEQYF.